The following is a TCR beta chain sequence with its context. Its antigen is currently unknown. Researchers ran the PCR with 60 Vbeta and 13 Jbeta primers. Repertoires were generated with immunoSEQ multiplex PCR, while TCRdb's copy carries only in-frame clones and drops some. Its table records tens of thousands of clones. The data stem from a study of cytomegalovirus exposure and HLA in healthy donors. Whole-study context: Unique TCR beta sequences numbering about 100 million came from 190 million or so T cells in an earlier analysis.

Regarding the study as a whole: Presence/absence analyses assumed roughly uniform sequencing depth across donors, which may not hold. As a later analysis revealed, most CMV-associated TCR beta chains appeared HLA-restricted.

This clonotype originated in a woman aged 60-70 years in good health and CMV-seronegative. Sequencing input: PBMCs.

In nucleotides, the CDR3 is TGTGCCAGCATCCGGGGGGCCATAACGAACAATGAGCAGTTCTTC. Its translation: CASIRGAITNNEQFF. J is TRBJ2-1 and V is TRBV7-8, with D possibly being TRBD2 (7 bases). V shed 7 bases and J shed 5 bases, with 18 bases lying between them. CDR1 SGHVS and CDR2 FQNEAQ come from the germline V gene. The CDR3 has 15 amino acids. Together with reference TRBV7-8 and TRBJ2-1, the CDR3 gives the full variable domain: GAGVSQSPRYKVAKRGQDVALRCDPISGHVSLFWYQQALGQGPEFLTYFQNEAQLDKSGLPSDRFFAERPEGSVSTLKIQRTQQEDSAVYLCASIRGAITNNEQFFGPGTRLTVL.